Presented here are 32 T cell receptor beta chains from one specimen sequenced in a study of T-cell memory formation after mild COVID-19. From the 5' RACE reads, TCRdb called clonotypes with MiXCR, one entry per CDR3 protein. The sample lists fewer than 700,000 distinct CDR3 sequences, roughly 20% occurring once. The sequenced material came from PBMCs or a T cell subset sorted from them (not recorded which). These TCRs come from an adult woman who had mild COVID-19 (a few samples of this study predate the infection). Cell type and time point are not known.

CDR3 sequence: CASSATSGGTYNEQFF. CDR3 DNA sequence: TGCGCCAGCAGCGCGACTAGCGGGGGAACCTACAATGAGCAGTTCTTC. The genes are TRBV5-1 and TRBJ2-1; 12 nucleotides match TRBD2. This CDR3 is built from 16 residues. Germline V gives CDR1 SGHRS, CDR2 YFSETQ. With 4 bases clipped from V and 2 bases from J, the junction kept 4 bases outside the gene matches.

CDR3 bases: TGTGCCAGCAGTTACAGTACAACAGGGGGCGCGAATGGCTACACCTTC. Protein sequence: CASSYSTTGGANGYTF. The chain recombines TRBV6-5 with TRBJ1-2, with 9 bases identical to TRBD1. This CDR3 spans 16 amino acids. Germline V gene lookup returns CDR1 MNHEY and CDR2 SVGAGI. Trimming removed 2 bases from V and 6 bases from J; junction bases left unmatched: 10.

The V gene is TRBV12-3 or TRBV12-4, the J gene TRBJ2-3, with D possibly called TRBD1 or TRBD2 (6 bases each). The ends were cut back, 6 bases at V and 4 bases at J, with 23 bases in the middle. This CDR3 is built from 17 residues. This chain's CDR3 is CASSHIVRGGVPDTQYF. CDR3 bases: TGTGCCAGCAGCCACATCGTCAGGGGAGGAGTCCCAGATACGCAGTATTTT.

V is TRBV6-5 and J is TRBJ1-2, with 8 bases fitting TRBD1. Germline CDR1 is MNHEY and CDR2 is SVGAGI. The CDR3 sequence is 15 residues long. V was clipped by 2 bases and J by 2 bases; unmatched bases: 4. CDR3 loop: CASSYGGQGNYGYTF. CDR3 DNA sequence: TGTGCCAGCAGTTACGGCGGACAGGGAAACTATGGCTACACCTTC.

There are a few counts of this clonotype. The chain carries TRBV28 and TRBJ2-3, with D unresolved. Germline lookup yields CDR1 MDHEN and CDR2 SYDVKM. V lost 4 bases to trimming and J lost 4 bases, with 12 bases between them. The CDR3 spans 14 residues. CDR3 sequence: CASSSIEGADTQYF. The CDR3 bases are TGTGCCAGCAGTTCGATAGAAGGAGCAGATACGCAGTATTTT.

This clonotype was counted between two and nine times. The chain joins TRBV29-1 to TRBJ2-1; D gene uncertain. The V gene's germline CDR1 is SQVTM and CDR2 ANQGSEA. This CDR3 is 14 amino acids long. V gave up 2 bases and J gave up 0 bases, with 8 bases separating them. CDR3 bases: TGCAGCGTTGAAATGGCGTACTCCTACAATGAGCAGTTCTTC. It translates to CSVEMAYSYNEQFF.

The chain uses TRBV25-1 and TRBJ2-3; D is ambiguous. The CDR3 runs to 14 residues. Germline lookup yields CDR1 MGHDK and CDR2 SYGVNS. Trimming stripped 2 bases from V and 6 bases from J, with 12 bases between. CDR3 DNA: TGTGCCAGCAGTGAAGTGGCCTCAAGGGATACGCAGTATTTT. This codes for CASSEVASRDTQYF. Full variable domain (missing parts from reference TRBV25-1 and TRBJ2-3): EADIYQTPRYLVIGTGKKITLECSQTMGHDKMYWYQQDPGMELHLIHYSYGVNSTEKGDLSSESTVSRIRTEHFPLTLESARPSHTSQYLCASSEVASRDTQYFGPGTRLTVL.

This clonotype has a handful of counts. The chain combines TRBV25-1 with TRBJ1-2, with 10 bases matching TRBD1. The V gene's germline CDR1 is MGHDK and CDR2 SYGVNS. This CDR3 has 13 residues. V lost 3 bases and J lost 8; bases outside the gene matches: 3. This chain's CDR3 is CASSEDRGSGYTF. In nucleotides, the CDR3 is TGTGCCAGCAGTGAGGACAGGGGGAGCGGCTACACCTTC.

A remark on this clonotype: A read error may produce the germline difference seen at one junction end. The rearrangement links TRBV12-3 or TRBV12-4 to TRBJ1-1; D is undetermined. This CDR3 contains 13 residues. The CDR3 DNA reads as TGTGCCAGCAGTTTCGGCTTTAACACTGAAGCTTTATTT. The encoded protein is CASSFGFNTEALF.

This clonotype was found many times. CDR3 region: CASSLGGKGYTF. In DNA, the CDR3 is TGTGCCAGCAGCCTAGGCGGGAAAGGCTACACCTTC. The V call is TRBV3-1, the J call TRBJ1-2, with D hard to call. Germline V gives CDR1 LGHDT, CDR2 YNNKEL (reference sequence). Trimming removed 4 bases at V and 8 bases at J, with 11 bases between. The CDR3 sequence is 12 residues long. Combining the CDR3 with reference TRBV3-1 and TRBJ1-2 gives the whole variable domain DTAVSQTPKYLVTQMGNDKSIKCEQNLGHDTMYWYKQDSKKFLKIMFSYNNKELIINETVPNRFSPKSPDKAHLNLHINSLELGDSAVYFCASSLGGKGYTFGSGTRLTVV.

The CDR3 DNA sequence: TGTGCCAGCACTGAGGGGGAGGAGTACTACAATGAGCAGTTCTTC. Its protein is CASTEGEEYYNEQFF. J is TRBJ2-1 and V is TRBV2; TRBD1 or TRBD2 may be the D gene (6 bases each). This CDR3 has 15 residues. V was shortened by 7 bases and J by 3 bases, with 16 bases between the two germline ends. The V gene's germline CDR1 is SNHLY and CDR2 FYNNEI. Using reference TRBV2 and TRBJ2-1 for the parts outside the CDR3, the full variable domain is EPEVTQTPSHQVTQMGQEVILRCVPISNHLYFYWYRQILGQKVEFLVSFYNNEISEKSEIFDDQFSVERPDGSNFTLKIRSTKLEDSAMYFCASTEGEEYYNEQFFGPGTRLTVL.

This clonotype was found a few times. The chain employs TRBV29-1 and TRBJ1-1; no clear D gene. The CDR3 contains 11 residues. Germline V CDR1 and CDR2: SQVTM, ANQGSEA. V was cut by 4 bases and J by 11 bases, with 14 bases left in between. CDR3 protein: CSVVDPGWAFF. CDR3 in DNA: TGCAGCGTTGTTGACCCAGGTTGGGCTTTCTTT. The variable domain in full, with the rest retrieved from reference TRBV29-1 and TRBJ1-1, is SAVISQKPSRDICQRGTSLTIQCQVDSQVTMMFWYRQQPGQSLTLIATANQGSEATYESGFVIDKFPISRPNLTFSTLTVSNMSPEDSSIYLCSVVDPGWAFFGQGTRLTVV.

This clonotype has only a few counts. The V gene is TRBV5-5, the J gene TRBJ2-7, with 8 positions matching TRBD1. This CDR3 region has 13 residues. Per germline, CDR1 SGHKS and CDR2 YYEKEE (reference sequence). J lost 6 bases, V lost 0 bases, and 2 bases had no gene match. Here the CDR3 DNA reads TGTGCCAGCAGCTTGGCGGGACAGGTCGAGCAGTACTTC. As protein: CASSLAGQVEQYF.

The V call is TRBV10-3, the J call TRBJ2-3; weak D call: TRBD2 (6 bases). The CDR3 is 17 amino acids. The germline V and J ends were trimmed by 7 bases and 4 bases, with 24 bases remaining between them. Germline lookup yields CDR1 ENHRY and CDR2 SYGVKD. The CDR3 spells CAIIKVGTYQPADTQYF. CDR3 in DNA: TGTGCCATCATCAAGGTCGGGACTTACCAACCGGCAGATACGCAGTATTTT.

This sequence joins TRBV29-1 and TRBJ2-3, with 9 bases that match TRBD1. The CDR3 runs to 15 residues. V lost 6 bases, J lost 4 bases, and 11 bases stayed unmatched. Per germline, CDR1 SQVTM and CDR2 ANQGSEA. The CDR3 spells CSVASDRGGPDTQYF. DNA of the CDR3: TGCAGCGTCGCTTCGGACAGGGGAGGGCCAGATACGCAGTATTTT.

This chain uses TRBV5-5 with TRBJ1-4, with TRBD1 as a possible D gene (5 bases). Deletions cut 4 bases from V and 7 bases from J, with 17 bases between. This CDR3 spans 15 amino acids. Germline loops: CDR1 SGHKS, CDR2 YYEKEE (reference sequence). CDR3 DNA sequence: TGTGCCAGCAGCCCCCCAGGGCGGGTCAGTGAAAAACTGTTTTTT. Translated: CASSPPGRVSEKLFF. Full variable domain (rest looked up from reference TRBV5-5 and TRBJ1-4): DAGVTQSPTHLIKTRGQQVTLRCSPISGHKSVSWYQQVLGQGPQFIFQYYEKEERGRGNFPDRFSARQFPNYSSELNVNALLLGDSALYLCASSPPGRVSEKLFFGSGTQLSVL.

This clonotype was found a few times. V gene TRBV12-3 or TRBV12-4 combines with J gene TRBJ1-6, with D maybe TRBD1 (5 bases). The CDR3 covers 13 residues. V lost 6 bases to trimming and J lost 10 bases, with 13 bases between them. The CDR3 DNA is TGTGCCAGCAGCAGCAGACAGTCATCACCCCTCCACTTT. It codes for CASSSRQSSPLHF.

This clonotype was seen a few times. The chain combines TRBV2 with TRBJ2-7, with TRBD1 matching 8 bases. The CDR3 has 13 amino acids. Germline-derived CDR1 and CDR2 are SNHLY and FYNNEI. Germline trimming cut 10 bases from V and 2 bases from J; bases unmatched to any gene: 7. The CDR3 DNA sequence: TGTGCCATTGGACAGGGAGCGGCCTACGAGCAGTACTTC. Translation gives CAIGQGAAYEQYF.

The sample holds a few counts of this clonotype. This chain links TRBV27 with TRBJ2-2; 12 nucleotides match TRBD2. Germline CDR1 MNHEY, CDR2 SMNVEV (reference sequence). The junction had 5 bases not matched to a gene; V was cut back by 3 bases and J by 6 bases. This CDR3 has 16 residues. CDR3 coding DNA: TGTGCCAGCAGTTTTCCTAGCGGGAGGGCCGCCGGGGAGCTGTTTTTT. Translating gives CASSFPSGRAAGELFF.

This chain connects TRBV24-1 to TRBJ1-1; 11 positions agree with TRBD1. Trimming cost V 4 bases and J 11 bases; bases outside gene matches: 8. This CDR3 spans 14 amino acids. Germline assignment: CDR1 KGHDR and CDR2 SFDVKD. The CDR3 sequence is CATSDEDRGRRAFF. The CDR3 DNA follows: TGTGCCACCAGTGACGAGGACAGGGGGCGCCGGGCTTTCTTT.

The chain is built from TRBV19 and TRBJ1-1, with 7 bases lining up with TRBD1. Germline V lookup: CDR1 LNHDA, CDR2 SQIVND (reference sequence). There are 15 residues in the CDR3. J gave up 3 bases and V 2 bases, and 6 bases lay outside the gene matches. This CDR3 is CASSIQGVEDTEAFF. The CDR3 region has the DNA TGTGCCAGTAGTATACAGGGGGTTGAGGACACTGAAGCTTTCTTT.

The J gene is TRBJ2-5, the V gene TRBV15; a weak D match, TRBD1 (5 bases). CDR3 length: 15 amino acids. Germline-derived CDR1 and CDR2 are LNHNV and YYDKDF (reference sequence). With 3 bases removed from V and 2 bases from J, the gap between germline ends came to 13 bases. The CDR3 DNA reads as TGTGCCACCAGCAGGGCCGGCAGGGAACAAGAGACCCAGTACTTC. Translating it yields CATSRAGREQETQYF. Full variable domain (missing parts from reference TRBV15 and TRBJ2-5): DAMVIQNPRYQVTQFGKPVTLSCSQTLNHNVMYWYQQKSSQAPKLLFHYYDKDFNNEADTPDNFQSRRPNTSFCFLDIRSPGLGDTAMYLCATSRAGREQETQYFGPGTRLLVL.

This clonotype was counted a few times. The CDR3 DNA sequence: TGTGCCAGCAGCCAAGACGCCGGGGGGCGCGACACCGGGGAGCTGTTTTTT. Translated: CASSQDAGGRDTGELFF. The V and J genes are TRBV4-2 and TRBJ2-2; D is possibly TRBD2 (7 bases). From germline, CDR1 is LGHNA and CDR2 YNFKEQ. Trimming left V 0 bases short and J 3 bases short, with 14 bases between. The CDR3 totals 17 residues.

This clonotype was observed a few times. The junction differs from germline at one of its ends, possibly a read error. The CDR3 sequence: CASSYVTLSLLF. In DNA form, the CDR3 reads TGTGCCAGCAGTTACGTGACACTCAGCTTACTATTC. The chain carries TRBV6-2 or TRBV6-3 and TRBJ2-5; D remains unclear. In germline, CDR1 is MNHEY, CDR2 SVGEGT. The length of the CDR3 is 12 residues.

This clonotype was picked up a small number of times. The V gene is TRBV6-6, the J gene TRBJ2-7; D gene uncertain. The germline CDR1 and CDR2 sequences are MNHNY and SVGAGI (reference sequence). V was cut by 5 bases and J by 1 base, with 3 bases left in between. This CDR3 is 11 amino acids long. The CDR3 bases are TGTGCCAGCAGTATTTCCTACGAGCAGTACTTC. It codes for CASSISYEQYF.

The V gene is TRBV5-1, the J gene TRBJ1-1; D is unresolved. The germline CDR1 and CDR2 sequences are SGHRS and YFSETQ. V gave up 4 bases and J gave up 0 bases, with 4 bases separating them. This CDR3 spans 12 amino acids. CDR3 sequence reads: CASSGVNTEAFF. The CDR3 bases are TGCGCCAGCAGCGGGGTGAACACTGAAGCTTTCTTT.

J is TRBJ2-2 and V is TRBV20-1; tentative D call: TRBD2 (7 bases). The germline V and J ends were trimmed by 3 bases and 2 bases, with 16 bases remaining between them. Germline V lookup: CDR1 DFQATT, CDR2 SNEGSKA (reference sequence). This CDR3 contains 16 residues. The CDR3 sequence: CSARTGGQKNTGELFF. Written as DNA, the CDR3 is TGCAGTGCTAGGACGGGGGGCCAGAAAAACACCGGGGAGCTGTTTTTT.

This clonotype showed up just a few times. The V call is TRBV15, the J call TRBJ2-2, with 7 nucleotides matching TRBD1. Trimming cost V 3 bases and J 4 bases; bases outside gene matches: 8. The germline V gene encodes CDR1 LNHNV and CDR2 YYDKDF (reference sequence). This CDR3 comprises 16 residues. CDR3 sequence: CATSSQTGSRTGELFF. The CDR3 DNA reads as TGTGCCACCAGCAGCCAGACAGGGTCGCGCACCGGGGAGCTGTTTTTT.

The genes are TRBV7-9 and TRBJ2-1; TRBD2 might be the D (6 bases). The CDR3 runs to 15 residues. V lost 1 base and J 8 bases, leaving 15 bases between the germline ends. Germline CDR1 and CDR2: SEHNR and FQNEAQ (reference sequence). The DNA for the CDR3 is TGTGCCAGCAGCTTAGTCCTGAGATCGGGGGATGAGCAGTTCTTC. This gives the protein CASSLVLRSGDEQFF.

This clonotype was detected a few times. The chain uses TRBV4-2 and TRBJ2-7; TRBD2 might be the D (6 bases). Germline CDR1 is LGHNA and CDR2 is YNFKEQ. The CDR3 sequence is 18 residues long. Trimming left V 4 bases short and J 1 base short, with 23 bases between. CDR3 sequence (DNA): TGTGCCAGCAGCCCAGTCATCCAGAGCCGGGACTTGTCCTACGAGCAGTACTTC. Protein sequence: CASSPVIQSRDLSYEQYF.

This clonotype was seen a few times. This chain uses TRBV24-1 with TRBJ1-5; 7 nucleotides align to TRBD1. This CDR3 is 14 amino acids long. Trimming cost V 9 bases and J 5 bases; bases outside gene matches: 9. From germline, CDR1 is KGHDR and CDR2 SFDVKD. The CDR3 here is CATQMTGNDQPQHF. In DNA, the CDR3 is TGTGCCACCCAGATGACAGGGAACGATCAGCCCCAGCATTTT.

There are a few counts of this clonotype. The CDR3 DNA reads as TGTGCCACCAGTGAACACACCCCCCGGACCGGGGAGCTGTTTTTT. Translated: CATSEHTPRTGELFF. This chain links TRBV24-1 with TRBJ2-2; no clear D. The CDR3 has 15 residues. The V end lost 4 bases, the J end lost 5 bases, and 13 bases lay between the germline ends. CDR1 and CDR2 (germline): KGHDR, SFDVKD.